The T cell receptor (beta chain) under discussion was sequenced for a study of T cells after yellow fever vaccination. Study results and limitations: Re-detected after boosting: most primary clones, 96% of CD4 and about 90% of CD8.

Each CDR3 protein is one row after TCRdb ran MiXCR on the 5' RACE reads. This repertoire shows nearly 350,000 distinct CDR3 sequences, roughly 7.5% found once; its top ten account for 17%. In regard to this clonotype: Its matching antigen is unknown.

Losses at the gene ends were 1 base for V and 0 bases for J; bases not matched to a gene: 2. The CDR3 is made up of 15 amino acids. In germline, CDR1 is SGHNT, CDR2 YYREEE (reference sequence). The clonotype originates from a young man who received the YFV17D yellow fever vaccine. The chain carries TRBV5-4 and TRBJ2-3; the match to TRBD2 covers 7 bases. The sample here was PBMCs, taken more than 35 days after the first yellow fever vaccination. The CDR3 here is CASSLSGVSTDTQYF. Here the CDR3 DNA reads TGTGCCAGCAGCTTGAGCGGGGTCAGCACAGATACGCAGTATTTT. The full variable domain, rest sourced from reference TRBV5-4 and TRBJ2-3, is ETGVTQSPTHLIKTRGQQVTLRCSSQSGHNTVSWYQQALGQGPQFIFQYYREEENGRGNFPPRFSGLQFPNYSSELNVNALELDDSALYLCASSLSGVSTDTQYFGPGTRLTVL.